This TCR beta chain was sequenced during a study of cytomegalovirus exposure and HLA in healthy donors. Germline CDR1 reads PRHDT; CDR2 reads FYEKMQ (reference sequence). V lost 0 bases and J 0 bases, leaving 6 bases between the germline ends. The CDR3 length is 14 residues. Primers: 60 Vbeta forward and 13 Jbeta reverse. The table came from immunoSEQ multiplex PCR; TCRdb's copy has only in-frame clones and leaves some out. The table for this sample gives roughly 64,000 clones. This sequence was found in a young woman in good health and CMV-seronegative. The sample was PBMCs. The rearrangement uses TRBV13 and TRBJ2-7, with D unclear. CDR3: CASSLGLRSYEQYF. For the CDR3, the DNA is TGTGCCAGCAGCTTAGGACTCCGCTCCTACGAGCAGTACTTC.